A single sample is the source of the 9 T cell receptor beta chains below, sequenced in a study of graft-versus-host responses after intestinal transplantation. Method: immunoSEQ multiplex PCR; TCRdb's copy keeps in-frame clones and lacks some. The sample carries over 5,000 clones, 70% to 85% recorded once. The specimen comprised PBMCs, sampled 300 to 340 days after intestinal transplant. These receptors were collected from a human patient who received an intestinal transplant, so some T cells may come from the graft donor.

V usage is TRBV7-2 and J usage is TRBJ2-1, with 8 bases aligning to TRBD2. This CDR3 spans 14 amino acids. V lost 5 bases, J lost 4 bases, and 4 bases stayed unmatched. CDR1 SGHTA and CDR2 FQGNSA come from the germline V gene. The CDR3 DNA is TGTGCCAGCAGCAGCGGGGGAACATACAATGAGCAGTTCTTC. It translates to CASSSGGTYNEQFF. The full variable domain, rest sourced from reference TRBV7-2 and TRBJ2-1, is GAGVSQSPSNKVTEKGKDVELRCDPISGHTALYWYRQSLGQGLEFLIYFQGNSAPDKSGLPSDRFSAERTGGSVSTLTIQRTQQEDSAVYLCASSSGGTYNEQFFGPGTRLTVL.

The CDR3 is CASSLGTLYGDEQFF. As DNA, the CDR3 is TGTGCCAGCAGCTTAGGGACCCTTTATGGGGATGAGCAGTTCTTC. V is TRBV11-2 and J is TRBJ2-1; D is unresolved. V was shortened by 1 base and J by 8 bases, with 15 bases between the two germline ends. The V gene's germline CDR1 is SGHAT and CDR2 FQNNGV. The CDR3 extends over 15 amino acids.

This clone showed up just once. The V and J genes are TRBV18 and TRBJ2-3; 13 nucleotides match TRBD2. V was clipped by 3 bases and J by 4 bases; unmatched bases: 10. This CDR3 has 18 residues. From germline, CDR1 is KGHSH and CDR2 LQKENI. DNA of the CDR3: TGTGCCAGCTCACCCCGCCTACTAGCGGGGGGGCCATCAGATACGCAGTATTTT. Translation: CASSPRLLAGGPSDTQYF.

The chain combines TRBV11-2 with TRBJ2-3, with 7 bases aligning to TRBD1. The germline CDR1 and CDR2 sequences are SGHAT and FQNNGV. V lost 3 bases to trimming and J lost 2 bases; unmatched junction nucleotides: 2. CDR3 length: 14 residues. DNA of the CDR3: TGTGCCAGCAGCTTGGACAGGAACACAGATACGCAGTATTTT. This gives the protein CASSLDRNTDTQYF.

V is TRBV7-6 and J is TRBJ2-4, with 12 bases lining up with TRBD2. CDR1 is SGHVS, CDR2 FNYEAQ, per germline. This CDR3 spans 15 amino acids. The J segment lost 9 bases and the V segment lost 1 base, leaving 4 bases of the junction unmatched. The CDR3 nucleotides are TGTGCCAGCAGCTTAGATCCTAGCGGGGGGGGCATTCAGTACTTC. It encodes CASSLDPSGGGIQYF.

Only a few counts were recorded for this clone. V gene TRBV7-9 combines with J gene TRBJ2-6; 10 positions agree with TRBD1. J was trimmed by 9 bases and V by 5 bases; bases with no gene match: 7. Germline CDR1 and CDR2: SEHNR and FQNEAQ (reference sequence). This CDR3 contains 15 residues. The CDR3 loop reads CASSPGQGLGNVLTF. The CDR3 bases are TGTGCCAGCAGCCCGGGACAGGGGTTAGGCAACGTCCTGACTTTC.

The chain couples TRBV9 to TRBJ2-3; TRBD1 is a possible D gene (5 bases). The germline CDR1 and CDR2 sequences are SGDLS and YYNGEE. V was clipped by 4 bases and J by 5 bases, with 8 bases between them. The CDR3 runs to 12 residues. CDR3 DNA: TGTGCCAGCAGCACCCAGGGAGATACGCAGTATTTT. As protein: CASSTQGDTQYF.

The V call is TRBV6-9, the J call TRBJ1-2; D perhaps matches TRBD1 (5 bases). V lost 9 bases to trimming and J lost 2 bases, with 7 bases between them. Germline CDR1 is MNHGY and CDR2 is SVAAGI. The CDR3 sequence is 11 residues long. CDR3 in amino acids: CASGTNYGYTF. In DNA form, the CDR3 reads TGTGCCAGTGGGACGAACTATGGCTACACCTTC.

Written as DNA, the CDR3 is TGTGCCAGCAGCGTAGGCCGGGACAGAAGATTCGTC. Amino acid sequence: CASSVGRDRRFV. V usage is TRBV11-2 and J usage is TRBJ2-7, with 7 bases identical to TRBD1. Germline lookup yields CDR1 SGHAT and CDR2 FQNNGV. CDR3 length: 12 amino acids.